This TCR beta chain was sequenced in a study of blood T cell repertoires in COVID-19. As for the study in general: Nucleic acid was either cDNA or gDNA, and it came from T cells, B-cell-depleted T cells, or PBMCs.

In germline, CDR1 is KGHSH, CDR2 LQKENI. This CDR3 comprises 15 residues. V lost 5 bases to trimming and J lost 0 bases; unmatched junction nucleotides: 6. As processed by the authors: Quantification of nucleated cells was approximated via reference gene primer amplification. The protocol was immunoSEQ multiplex PCR, while the TCRdb copy is restricted to in-frame clones and leaves out a portion. V and J calls and clone size are those listed in that table; D and trimming were worked out from the DNA. The sample has around 160,000 clones, approximately 85% seen once. This chain uses TRBV18 with TRBJ2-7; TRBD2 aligns across 8 bases. Sequenced sample: peripheral blood. This TCR derives from a woman aged 60 to 75 with COVID-19, enrolled during active disease. This CDR3 reads CASSVIGGASYEQYF. The CDR3 region has the DNA TGTGCCAGCTCAGTAATCGGGGGGGCCTCCTACGAGCAGTACTTC.